What follows is one TCR beta chain and its context. This clonotype was counted between two and nine times. What this receptor recognizes is not known. Base qualities are not provided; no much larger clone lies one nucleotide away. V gives up 5 bases and J gives up 1 base, and the segment between their germline ends measures 15 bases. The CDR3 contains 16 residues, cysteine and phenylalanine counted. The CDR3 DNA has 48 bases and is translated from base 1. CDR1 and CDR2, looked up from the germline V gene, are MNHEY and SVGEGT. Data came from an Illumina HiSeq 1500. TCRdb reworked the public reads: Q25 trimming with fastp, MiXCR clone assembly, productive beta chains retained. Each CDR3 protein appears once, grouped with its most common genes and DNA. In all, the sample holds approximately 500,000 distinct CDR3 sequences, and approximately 25% of those were seen once. 13% of the sample is held by the ten biggest clonotypes.

This record belongs to a study of T cell repertoires in cytomegalovirus infection (dated by TCRdb to between 2018 and 2020). Describing the broader study: Donor HLA type was relevant to the analysis, because carriage of CMV infection together with the matching HLA type was indicated by public TCR beta signatures.

The full study reports these points: Carriers of CMV infection plus the relevant HLA type were discriminated by the cumulative frequency of public TCR beta family members in the study cohort and in an independent approximately 360-donor cohort. The ex vivo response was dominated by HLA-C-restricted CMV-specific TCR beta clonotypes, which also provided the single most frequent clonotype in two of eight donors.

The chain is made from TRBV6-2 or TRBV6-3 and TRBJ2-1, with TRBD2 as a weak D call on 5 bases. The sequence was obtained from a human donor in good health (CMV status not recorded). Some clones in this sample may be carry-over from other donors' samples. The sample was PBMCs. The nucleotide sequence is TGTGCCAGCAGTCGAGTGGGGAGAAGATCCTACAATGAGCAGTTCTTC. Translated, it reads CASSRVGRRSYNEQFF.